This T cell receptor beta chain was profiled in a study of identical twins. Whole-study findings and limits: In cord blood, abundant beta clonotypes had fewer insertions; memory showed no trend.

Template switching supplied a universal primer site; unique molecular identifiers were carried on the cDNA. MiXCR, run by TCRdb on the 5' RACE reads, gives a single entry per CDR3 protein. The sample consists of roughly 350,000 distinct CDR3 sequences, over 9% of them appearing once. CDR1 is MGHRA, CDR2 YSYEKL, per germline. V gave up 3 bases and J gave up 5 bases, with 17 bases separating them. This CDR3 contains 16 residues. The sample holds a few counts of this clonotype. The antigen is unknown. These same records also appear under a second study, on yellow fever vaccine responses in identical twins.

The source of this sequence is a woman aged 18-29 years in good health. Sequencing was performed on CD8+ T cells sorted from blood. This chain links TRBV4-1 with TRBJ2-1; possible D gene TRBD2, 5 bases. The CDR3 DNA sequence: TGCGCCAGCAGCCACCGGGGTAGCGCGATACACAATGAGCAGTTCTTC. Encoded protein: CASSHRGSAIHNEQFF.